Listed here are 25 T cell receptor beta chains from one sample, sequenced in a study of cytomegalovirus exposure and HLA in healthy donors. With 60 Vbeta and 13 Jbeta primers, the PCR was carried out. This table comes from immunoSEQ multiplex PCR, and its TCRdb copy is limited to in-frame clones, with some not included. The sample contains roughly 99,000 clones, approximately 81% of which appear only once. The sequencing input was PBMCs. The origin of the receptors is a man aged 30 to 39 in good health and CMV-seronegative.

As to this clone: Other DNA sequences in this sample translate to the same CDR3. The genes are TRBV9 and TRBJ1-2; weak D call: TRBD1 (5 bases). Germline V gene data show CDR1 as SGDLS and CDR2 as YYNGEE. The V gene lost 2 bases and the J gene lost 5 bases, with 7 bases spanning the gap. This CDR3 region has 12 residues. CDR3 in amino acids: CASSVGGYGYTF. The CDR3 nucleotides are TGTGCCAGCAGCGTCGGGGGTTATGGCTACACCTTC.

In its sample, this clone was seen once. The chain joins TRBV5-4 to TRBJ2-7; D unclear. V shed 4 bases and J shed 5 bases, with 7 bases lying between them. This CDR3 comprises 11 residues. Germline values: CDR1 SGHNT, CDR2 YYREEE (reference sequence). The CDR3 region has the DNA TGTGCCAGCAGCCTGGCGGACGAGCAGTACTTC. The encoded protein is CASSLADEQYF.

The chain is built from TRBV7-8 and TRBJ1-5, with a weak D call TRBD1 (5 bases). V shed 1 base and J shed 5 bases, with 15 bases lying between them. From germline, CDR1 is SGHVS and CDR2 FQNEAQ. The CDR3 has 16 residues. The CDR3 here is CASSLGSQGTHQPQHF. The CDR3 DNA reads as TGTGCCAGCAGCTTAGGTTCTCAGGGTACCCATCAGCCCCAGCATTTT.

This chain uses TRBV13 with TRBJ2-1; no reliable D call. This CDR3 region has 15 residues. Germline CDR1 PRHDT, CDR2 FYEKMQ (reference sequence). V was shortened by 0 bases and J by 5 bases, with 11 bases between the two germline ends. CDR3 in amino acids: CASSLGLTYHNEQFF. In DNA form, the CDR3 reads TGTGCCAGCAGCTTAGGACTTACGTACCACAATGAGCAGTTCTTC.

In nucleotides, the CDR3 is TGTGCCAGCAGTCTCGACACCAAGCTGTTTTTT. Translated: CASSLDTKLFF. The rearrangement joins TRBV28 to TRBJ1-4; no clear D. Germline loops: CDR1 MDHEN, CDR2 SYDVKM. This CDR3 has 11 amino acids. Trimming cost V 5 bases and J 14 bases, with 12 bases left between them.

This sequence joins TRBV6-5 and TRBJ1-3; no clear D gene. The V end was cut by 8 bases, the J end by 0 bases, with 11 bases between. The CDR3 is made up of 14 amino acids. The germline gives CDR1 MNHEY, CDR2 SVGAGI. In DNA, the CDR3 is TGTGCCAGCCGGAGGCAGTCCTCTGGAAACACCATATATTTT. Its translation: CASRRQSSGNTIYF.

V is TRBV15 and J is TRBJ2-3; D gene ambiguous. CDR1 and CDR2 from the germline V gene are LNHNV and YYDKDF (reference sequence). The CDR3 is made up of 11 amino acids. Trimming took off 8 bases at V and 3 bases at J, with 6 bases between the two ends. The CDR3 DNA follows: TGTGCCACCGAAGCTACAGATACGCAGTATTTT. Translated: CATEATDTQYF.

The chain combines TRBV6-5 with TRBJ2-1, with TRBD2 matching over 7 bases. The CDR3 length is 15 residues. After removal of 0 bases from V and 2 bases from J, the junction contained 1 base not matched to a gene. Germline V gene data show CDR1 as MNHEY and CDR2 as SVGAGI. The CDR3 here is CASSYSGGTYNEQFF. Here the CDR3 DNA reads TGTGCCAGCAGTTACTCGGGGGGGACCTACAATGAGCAGTTCTTC.

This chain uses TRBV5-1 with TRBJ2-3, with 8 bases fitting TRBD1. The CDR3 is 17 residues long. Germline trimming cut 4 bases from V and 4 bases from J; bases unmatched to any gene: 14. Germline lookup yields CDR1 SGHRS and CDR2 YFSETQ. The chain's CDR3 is CASSRSRGRGPSDTQYF. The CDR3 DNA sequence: TGCGCCAGCAGCCGGTCACGTGGCAGGGGGCCTTCAGATACGCAGTATTTT.

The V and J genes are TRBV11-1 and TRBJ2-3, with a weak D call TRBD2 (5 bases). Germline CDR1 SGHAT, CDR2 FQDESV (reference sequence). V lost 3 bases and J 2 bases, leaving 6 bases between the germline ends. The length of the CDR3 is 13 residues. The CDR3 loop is CASSFGLTDTQYF. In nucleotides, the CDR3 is TGTGCCAGCAGCTTCGGACTCACAGATACGCAGTATTTT.

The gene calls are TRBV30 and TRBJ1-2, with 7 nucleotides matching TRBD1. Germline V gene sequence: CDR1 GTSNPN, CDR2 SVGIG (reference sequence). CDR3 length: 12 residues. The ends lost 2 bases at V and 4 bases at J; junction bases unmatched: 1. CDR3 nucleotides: TGTGCCTGGAGTCGGGACAGCTATGGCTACACCTTC. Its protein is CAWSRDSYGYTF.

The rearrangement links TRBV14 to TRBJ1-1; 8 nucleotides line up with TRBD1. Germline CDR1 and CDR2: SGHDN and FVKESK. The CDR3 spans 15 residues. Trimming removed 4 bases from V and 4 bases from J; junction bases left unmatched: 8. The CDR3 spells CASSPRWTGSTEAFF. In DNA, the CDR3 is TGTGCCAGCAGCCCACGATGGACAGGGAGCACTGAAGCTTTCTTT.

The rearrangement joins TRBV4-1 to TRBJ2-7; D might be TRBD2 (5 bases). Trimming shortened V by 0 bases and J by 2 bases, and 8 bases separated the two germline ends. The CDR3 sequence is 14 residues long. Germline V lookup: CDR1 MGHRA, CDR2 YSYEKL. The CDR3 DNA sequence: TGCGCCAGCAGCCAAGAACTGGGAGCCTACGAGCAGTACTTC. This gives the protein CASSQELGAYEQYF.

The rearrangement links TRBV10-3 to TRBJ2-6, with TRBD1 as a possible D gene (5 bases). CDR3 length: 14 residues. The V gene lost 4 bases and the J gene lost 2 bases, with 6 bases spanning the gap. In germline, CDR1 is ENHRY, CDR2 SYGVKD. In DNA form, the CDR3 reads TGTGCCATCAGTGTAGGGGCTGGGGCCAACGTCCTGACTTTC. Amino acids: CAISVGAGANVLTF.

The CDR3 DNA reads TGTGCCAGCAGTCTAGCGGGGGTCTCCTACAATGAGCAGTTCTTC. The encoded protein is CASSLAGVSYNEQFF. The chain employs TRBV27 and TRBJ2-1, with 10 bases matching TRBD2. CDR3 length: 15 amino acids. V shed 5 bases and J 0 bases; nucleotides not matched to a gene: 1. Germline CDR1 and CDR2: MNHEY and SMNVEV (reference sequence).

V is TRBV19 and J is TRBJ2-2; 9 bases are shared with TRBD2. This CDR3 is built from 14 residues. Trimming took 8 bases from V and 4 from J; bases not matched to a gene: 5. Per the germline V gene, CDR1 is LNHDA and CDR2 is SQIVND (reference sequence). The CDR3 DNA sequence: TGTGCCAGTTCCTGGCGGGGGGGCACCGGGGAGCTGTTTTTT. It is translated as CASSWRGGTGELFF. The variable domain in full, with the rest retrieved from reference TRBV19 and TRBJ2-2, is DGGITQSPKYLFRKEGQNVTLSCEQNLNHDAMYWYRQDPGQGLRLIYYSQIVNDFQKGDIAEGYSVSREKKESFPLTVTSAQKNPTAFYLCASSWRGGTGELFFGEGSRLTVL.

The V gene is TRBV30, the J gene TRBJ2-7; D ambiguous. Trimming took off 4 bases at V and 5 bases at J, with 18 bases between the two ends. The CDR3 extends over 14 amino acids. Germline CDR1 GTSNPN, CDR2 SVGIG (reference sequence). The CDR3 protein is CAWNGVSALDEQYF. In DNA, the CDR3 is TGTGCCTGGAATGGAGTATCCGCACTGGACGAGCAGTACTTC.

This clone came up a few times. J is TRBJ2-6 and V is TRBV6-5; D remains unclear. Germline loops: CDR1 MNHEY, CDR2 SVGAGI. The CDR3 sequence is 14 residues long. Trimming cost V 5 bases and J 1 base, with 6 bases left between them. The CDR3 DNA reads TGTGCCAGCAGTCCCTATTCTGGGGCCAACGTCCTGACTTTC. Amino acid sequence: CASSPYSGANVLTF.

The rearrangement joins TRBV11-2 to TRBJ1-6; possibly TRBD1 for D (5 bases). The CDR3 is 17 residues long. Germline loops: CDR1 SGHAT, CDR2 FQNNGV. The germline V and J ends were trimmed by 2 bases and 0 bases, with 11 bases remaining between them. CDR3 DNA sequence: TGTGCCAGCAGCTTAAGACAGTTAAGCTCCTATAATTCACCCCTCCACTTT. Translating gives CASSLRQLSSYNSPLHF. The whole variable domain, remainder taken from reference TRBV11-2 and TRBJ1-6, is EAGVAQSPRYKIIEKRQSVAFWCNPISGHATLYWYQQILGQGPKLLIQFQNNGVVDDSQLPKDRFSAERLKGVDSTLKIQPAKLEDSAVYLCASSLRQLSSYNSPLHFGNGTRLTVT.

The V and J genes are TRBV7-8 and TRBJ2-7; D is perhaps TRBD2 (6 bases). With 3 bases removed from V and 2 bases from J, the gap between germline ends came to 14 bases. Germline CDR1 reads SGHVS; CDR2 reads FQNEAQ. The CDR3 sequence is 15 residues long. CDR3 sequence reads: CASSFDGSDAYEQYF. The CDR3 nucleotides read TGTGCCAGCAGCTTTGACGGGAGTGACGCCTACGAGCAGTACTTC. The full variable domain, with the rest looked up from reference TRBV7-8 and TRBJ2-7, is GAGVSQSPRYKVAKRGQDVALRCDPISGHVSLFWYQQALGQGPEFLTYFQNEAQLDKSGLPSDRFFAERPEGSVSTLKIQRTQQEDSAVYLCASSFDGSDAYEQYFGPGTRLTVT.

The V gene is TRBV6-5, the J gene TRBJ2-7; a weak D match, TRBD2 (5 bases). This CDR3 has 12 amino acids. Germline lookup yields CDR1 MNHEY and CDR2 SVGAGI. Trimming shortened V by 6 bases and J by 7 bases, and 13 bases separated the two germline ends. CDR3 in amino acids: CASSQIGEEQYF. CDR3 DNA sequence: TGTGCCAGCAGCCAAATTGGGGAGGAGCAGTACTTC.

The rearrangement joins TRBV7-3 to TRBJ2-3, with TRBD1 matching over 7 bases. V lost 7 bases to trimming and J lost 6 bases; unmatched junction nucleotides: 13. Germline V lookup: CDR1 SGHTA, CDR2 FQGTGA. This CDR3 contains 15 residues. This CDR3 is CASTSQGGGFDTQYF. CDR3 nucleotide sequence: TGTGCCAGCACCAGCCAAGGGGGCGGCTTCGATACGCAGTATTTT.

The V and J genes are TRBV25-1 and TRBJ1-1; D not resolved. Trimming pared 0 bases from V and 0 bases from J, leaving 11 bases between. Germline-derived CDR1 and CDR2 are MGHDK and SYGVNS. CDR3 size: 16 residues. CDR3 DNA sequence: TGTGCCAGCAGTGAATATAACAGCTACATGAACACTGAAGCTTTCTTT. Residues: CASSEYNSYMNTEAFF. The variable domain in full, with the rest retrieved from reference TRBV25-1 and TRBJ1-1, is EADIYQTPRYLVIGTGKKITLECSQTMGHDKMYWYQQDPGMELHLIHYSYGVNSTEKGDLSSESTVSRIRTEHFPLTLESARPSHTSQYLCASSEYNSYMNTEAFFGQGTRLTVV.

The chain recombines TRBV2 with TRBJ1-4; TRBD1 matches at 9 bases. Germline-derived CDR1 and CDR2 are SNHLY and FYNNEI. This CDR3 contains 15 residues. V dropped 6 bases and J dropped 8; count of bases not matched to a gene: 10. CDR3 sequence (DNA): TGTGCCAGCAGCGAACCCGGGACAGGGAAGGAAAAACTGTTTTTT. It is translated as CASSEPGTGKEKLFF.

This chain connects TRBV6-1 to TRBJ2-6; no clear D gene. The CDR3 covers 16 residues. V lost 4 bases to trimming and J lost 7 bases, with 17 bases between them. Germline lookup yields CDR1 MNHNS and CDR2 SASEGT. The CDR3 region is CASSASLGIGANVLTF. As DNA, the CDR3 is TGTGCCAGCAGTGCCTCCCTAGGAATAGGAGCCAACGTCCTGACTTTC.